A single sample is the source of the 25 T cell receptor beta chains below, sequenced in a study of blood T cell repertoires in COVID-19. Using immunoSEQ multiplex PCR, the repertoire was profiled, and TCRdb retains in-frame clones only, with some absent. The repertoire consists of about 300,000 clones, with approximately 90% occurring once and the leading ten covering 6.9%. The sample comprised peripheral blood. Receptor source: a woman aged 30 to 39 who had recovered from COVID-19.

This chain links TRBV7-2 with TRBJ2-5; no reliable D call. The V end lost 0 bases, the J end lost 3 bases, and 8 bases lay between the germline ends. CDR3 length equals 14 residues. Germline V gene data show CDR1 as SGHTA and CDR2 as FQGNSA. CDR3 sequence: CASSLAVAEETQYF. The CDR3 DNA sequence: TGTGCCAGCAGCTTAGCGGTTGCGGAAGAGACCCAGTACTTC.

This chain joins TRBV7-8 and TRBJ1-2, with 9 bases lining up with TRBD1. The CDR3 loop spans 16 amino acids. Germline V gene sequence: CDR1 SGHVS, CDR2 FQNEAQ. V lost 4 bases and J lost 7; bases outside the gene matches: 13. The CDR3 coding sequence is TGTGCCAGCAGCTCAAGGCCGGGACAGGGAATAAGTGGCTACACCTTC. Encoded protein: CASSSRPGQGISGYTF.

The chain couples TRBV28 to TRBJ2-5, with a possible D match to TRBD1 (6 bases). The CDR3 consists of 13 residues. Deletions cut 6 bases from V and 1 base from J, with 9 bases between. CDR1 is MDHEN, CDR2 SYDVKM, per germline. CDR3 coding DNA: TGTGCCAGCAGGGACAGCTTCCAAGAGACCCAGTACTTC. Translated, it gives CASRDSFQETQYF. Together with reference TRBV28 and TRBJ2-5, the CDR3 gives the full variable domain: DVKVTQSSRYLVKRTGEKVFLECVQDMDHENMFWYRQDPGLGLRLIYFSYDVKMKEKGDIPEGYSVSREKKERFSLILESASTNQTSMYLCASRDSFQETQYFGPGTRLLVL.

CDR3 protein: CASSMAQGLRYTF. The CDR3, as DNA: TGTGCCAGCAGTATGGCACAGGGTCTTCGGTACACCTTC. The chain combines TRBV12-3 or TRBV12-4 with TRBJ1-2; weak D call: TRBD1 (6 bases). V was clipped by 5 bases and J by 11 bases, with 18 bases between them. The CDR3 covers 13 residues.

The chain is built from TRBV2 and TRBJ2-1; 9 bases fit TRBD2. The trim removed 5 bases at V and 8 bases at J, leaving 7 bases unmatched. Germline V CDR1 and CDR2: SNHLY, FYNNEI. CDR3 length: 14 amino acids. CDR3 sequence reads: CASSPRGGGDEQFF. The CDR3 DNA is TGTGCCAGCAGTCCCCGAGGCGGGGGGGATGAGCAGTTCTTC.

This chain links TRBV9 with TRBJ1-2; 8 bases fit TRBD1. The V gene's germline CDR1 is SGDLS and CDR2 YYNGEE. This CDR3 region has 13 residues. Trimming cost V 6 bases and J 4 bases; bases outside gene matches: 5. CDR3 bases: TGTGCCAGCACCTCGGACAGGGCCTATGGCTACACCTTC. Encoded protein: CASTSDRAYGYTF.

The chain uses TRBV30 and TRBJ2-7, with TRBD1 as a possible D gene (5 bases). CDR1 is GTSNPN, CDR2 SVGIG, per germline (reference sequence). The CDR3 consists of 13 residues. V lost 4 bases and J lost 2, with 12 bases in between. The CDR3 sequence: CAWTKQVTYEQYF. CDR3 in DNA: TGTGCCTGGACCAAACAGGTGACCTACGAGCAGTACTTC.

The chain carries TRBV5-5 and TRBJ2-3, with no clear D. This CDR3 has 12 residues. CDR1 and CDR2 from the germline V gene are SGHKS and YYEKEE (reference sequence). V was shortened by 4 bases and J by 3 bases, with 6 bases between the two germline ends. The CDR3 coding sequence is TGTGCCAGCAGCCCGGTGACAGATACGCAGTATTTT. As protein: CASSPVTDTQYF.

This clone has just one count. The chain links TRBV30 to TRBJ1-2; 7 bases line up with TRBD1. CDR3 length equals 14 residues. In germline, CDR1 is GTSNPN, CDR2 SVGIG (reference sequence). Trimming cost V 4 bases and J 2 bases; bases outside gene matches: 7. In nucleotides, the CDR3 is TGTGCCTGGACCCCCGGGACAGCGAACTATGGCTACACCTTC. Translation gives CAWTPGTANYGYTF.

V is TRBV28 and J is TRBJ2-7; D gene unclear. The CDR3 loop spans 15 amino acids. The germline CDR1 and CDR2 sequences are MDHEN and SYDVKM. V lost 3 bases to trimming and J lost 3 bases, with 15 bases between them. Written as DNA, the CDR3 is TGTGCCAGCAGTTTTGGAGTTGGTGGCAGCTACGAGCAGTACTTC. It translates to CASSFGVGGSYEQYF.

The DNA of the CDR3 is TGTGCCAGCAGTTTTTATATGGCAGGGGGCCTCACAGATACGCAGTATTTT. This encodes CASSFYMAGGLTDTQYF. The chain combines TRBV27 with TRBJ2-3, with 8 bases fitting TRBD1. Trimming cost V 3 bases and J 2 bases; bases outside gene matches: 10. The CDR3 is made up of 17 amino acids. Germline V gives CDR1 MNHEY, CDR2 SMNVEV (reference sequence).

The chain uses TRBV6-2 or TRBV6-3 and TRBJ2-5; a possible D gene is TRBD1 (5 bases). V gave up 5 bases and J gave up 5 bases, with 18 bases separating them. CDR3 length equals 15 residues. Germline V CDR1 and CDR2: MNHEY, SVGEGT. The CDR3 region has the DNA TGTGCCAGCAGTGACGTGGGGCCAGTCCGGGAGACCCAGTACTTC. Translated: CASSDVGPVRETQYF.

The table lists this clone with a few counts. The J gene is TRBJ1-5, the V gene TRBV2; D not certain. The CDR3 runs to 12 residues. Germline CDR1 and CDR2: SNHLY and FYNNEI. Trimming removed 6 bases at V and 5 bases at J, with 8 bases between. The CDR3 reads CASRNQDQPQHF. Here the CDR3 DNA reads TGTGCCAGCAGGAACCAGGATCAGCCCCAGCATTTT.

The rearrangement joins TRBV27 to TRBJ2-1; the match to TRBD2 covers 15 bases. The germline gives CDR1 MNHEY, CDR2 SMNVEV (reference sequence). The CDR3 runs 17 residues. After removal of 5 bases from V and 7 bases from J, the junction contained 9 bases not matched to a gene. The CDR3 DNA follows: TGTGCCAGCAGTCCCCAACGGACTAGCGGGGGGGGAAATGAGCAGTTCTTC. Translated, it gives CASSPQRTSGGGNEQFF.

V is TRBV3-1 (or the pseudogene TRBV3-2) and J is TRBJ2-5; tentative D call: TRBD1 (5 bases). The CDR3 runs 16 residues. CDR1 and CDR2 from the germline V gene are LGHDT and YNNKEL (reference sequence). V lost 1 base, J lost 0 bases, and 12 bases lay in between. CDR3 nucleotide sequence: TGTGCCAGCAGCCAAGTCGGCCAGGGATACCAAGAGACCCAGTACTTC. This encodes CASSQVGQGYQETQYF.

This chain uses TRBV28 with TRBJ1-4; D unclear. The CDR3 sequence is 13 residues long. The V gene lost 6 bases and the J gene lost 8 bases, with 13 bases spanning the gap. The germline V gene encodes CDR1 MDHEN and CDR2 SYDVKM. The CDR3 nucleotides read TGTGCCAGCAGCCCGGAGGTTGTGGAAAAACTGTTTTTT. Translated, it gives CASSPEVVEKLFF.

This clone was counted only a few times. The chain joins TRBV7-9 to TRBJ1-6; possibly TRBD1 for D (6 bases). CDR1 is SEHNR, CDR2 FQNEAQ, per germline (reference sequence). The CDR3 is 14 residues long. The V and J ends lost 2 bases and 6 bases respectively, with 8 bases between them. The CDR3 loop reads CASSLTQGNSPLHF. CDR3 DNA: TGTGCCAGCAGCTTAACACAGGGTAATTCACCCCTCCACTTT. Together with reference TRBV7-9 and TRBJ1-6, the CDR3 gives the full variable domain: DTGVSQNPRHKITKRGQNVTFRCDPISEHNRLYWYRQTLGQGPEFLTYFQNEAQLEKSRLLSDRFSAERPKGSFSTLEIQRTEQGDSAMYLCASSLTQGNSPLHFGNGTRLTVT.

The V gene is TRBV7-2, the J gene TRBJ1-6; 8 bases fit TRBD1. Germline V gene sequence: CDR1 SGHTA, CDR2 FQGNSA. This CDR3 is 18 amino acids long. V lost 1 base to trimming and J lost 5 bases; unmatched junction nucleotides: 10. The CDR3 DNA is TGTGCCAGCAGCTTAGGCCTTCGGACAGGGCGGGATAATTCACCCCTCCACTTT. Translating gives CASSLGLRTGRDNSPLHF.

This chain connects TRBV3-1 (or the pseudogene TRBV3-2) to TRBJ2-7; 12 bases line up with TRBD2. Germline V lookup: CDR1 LGHDT, CDR2 YNNKEL (reference sequence). The CDR3 extends over 14 amino acids. V was clipped by 8 bases and J by 6 bases; unmatched bases: 8. The CDR3: CASEPSGGASEQYF. CDR3 DNA sequence: TGTGCCAGCGAACCTAGCGGGGGGGCATCCGAGCAGTACTTC.

The chain employs TRBV3-1 (or the pseudogene TRBV3-2) and TRBJ2-7, with D possibly matching TRBD1 (6 bases). CDR1 and CDR2 (germline): LGHDT, YNNKEL (reference sequence). CDR3 length: 15 amino acids. V was trimmed by 4 bases and J by 4 bases, leaving 17 bases between them. The CDR3 DNA reads as TGTGCCAGCAGCCTAGCCCGGGACACGATATACGAGCAGTACTTC. Its protein product is CASSLARDTIYEQYF.

The chain has TRBV10-2 and TRBJ2-1, with D possibly TRBD2 on 6 matching bases. V shed 7 bases and J shed 5 bases, with 12 bases lying between them. Germline V gene data show CDR1 as WSHSY and CDR2 as SAAADI. The CDR3 runs to 13 residues. In DNA form, the CDR3 reads TGCGCCAGCAATGGAGGGGTGGACAATGAGCAGTTCTTC. The encoded protein is CASNGGVDNEQFF.

CDR3 sequence reads: CASIPERGGGYTF. The CDR3 DNA follows: TGTGCCAGTATACCAGAAAGGGGAGGCGGCTACACCTTC. The chain couples TRBV19 to TRBJ1-2; D might be TRBD1 (5 bases). CDR1 and CDR2 from the germline V gene are LNHDA and SQIVND (reference sequence). The CDR3 runs 13 residues. The V end lost 7 bases, the J end lost 8 bases, and 17 bases lay between the germline ends.

The chain employs TRBV6-4 and TRBJ1-2; D might be TRBD1 (6 bases). CDR1 MRHNA and CDR2 SNTAGT come from the germline V gene. The CDR3 contains 13 residues. V lost 3 bases to trimming and J lost 9 bases, with 14 bases between them. This CDR3 reads CASSEETGRSYTF. CDR3 DNA: TGTGCCAGCAGTGAGGAGACAGGAAGGAGCTACACCTTC.

The chain couples TRBV20-1 to TRBJ2-3, with D possibly TRBD2 on 6 matching bases. Trimming stripped 3 bases from V and 10 bases from J, with 20 bases between. CDR1 DFQATT and CDR2 SNEGSKA come from the germline V gene (reference sequence). The CDR3 totals 14 residues. CDR3 protein: CSASQAGLKGAQYF. CDR3 coding DNA: TGCAGTGCTAGTCAGGCAGGACTAAAGGGAGCGCAGTATTTT.

This chain links TRBV4-1 with TRBJ2-3; TRBD1 might be the D (6 bases). The CDR3 is made up of 17 amino acids. Germline CDR1 reads MGHRA; CDR2 reads YSYEKL. V lost 4 bases and J lost 1, with 18 bases in between. Here the CDR3 DNA reads TGCGCCAGCAGCCTGGAAGGACAGTCAAGGGGCACAGATACGCAGTATTTT. Its protein product is CASSLEGQSRGTDTQYF.